A selection of T cell receptor beta chains follows, all from one sample in a study of T cell responses to AZD1222 COVID-19 vaccine. Using immunoSEQ multiplex PCR, the repertoire was profiled, and TCRdb retains in-frame clones only, with some absent. The sample yields approximately 67,000 clones, just over 85% seen once. The material sequenced was peripheral blood, taken on day 0 of AZD1222 vaccination. Receptors were obtained from an adult in good health. CDR3s include the opening cysteine and the closing phenylalanine or tryptophan. Each record gives: J gene, clone size, D gene, V gene, CDR3 DNA, CDR3 protein. D genes are given only for firm matches. Expanded clones are given a class, and other clones once, few, many or no size at all.

>TRBJ1-5|NA|NA|TRBV28
TGTGCCAGCAGGAACGTCAATCAGCCCCAGCATTTT
CASRNVNQPQHF
>TRBJ1-5|NA|NA|TRBV30
TGTGCCTGGAGTGTCAGGGTAAATCAGCCCCAGCATTTT
CAWSVRVNQPQHF
>TRBJ1-3|few|TRBD1|TRBV28
TGTGCCAGCAGTTCCTGGGGACAGGGGGAAGTTAACGCATTT
CASSSWGQGEVNAF
>TRBJ2-3|NA|NA|TRBV5-1
TGCGCCAGCAGCTTGGACTGGGGAAATACAGATACGCAGTATTTT
CASSLDWGNTDTQYF
>TRBJ2-7|NA|TRBD1|TRBV27
TGTGCCAGCAGTTCTGACGAGGGGGCCGTCGAGCAGTACTTC
CASSSDEGAVEQYF
>TRBJ2-7|NA|NA|TRBV30
TGTGCCTGGAGAGCAACAGGTTCCCACGAGCAGTACTTC
CAWRATGSHEQYF
>TRBJ1-3|few|NA|TRBV9
TGTGCCAGCAGCCCTCCCTCTGGAAACACCATATATTTT
CASSPPSGNTIYF
>TRBJ2-7|NA|NA|TRBV15
TGTGCCACCAGCAGAGAAGGAGGGAATAGCTACGAGCAGTACTTC
CATSREGGNSYEQYF
>TRBJ2-7|NA|NA|TRBV19
TGTGCCAGTAGTATAGATCGGCTGCAGTACTTC
CASSIDRLQYF
>TRBJ2-1|NA|NA|TRBV2
TGTGCCAGCAGCAGGGGGGTCGGGTCCTACAATGAGCAGTTCTTC
CASSRGVGSYNEQFF
>TRBJ1-2|NA|NA|TRBV15
TGTGCCACCAGCAGTGGGACTTATTATGGCTACACCTTC
CATSSGTYYGYTF
>TRBJ1-1|NA|NA|TRBV11-3
TGTGCCAGCAGCTTGGTACAGGGTGCTGAAGCTTTCTTT
CASSLVQGAEAFF
>TRBJ1-5|NA|NA|TRBV6-2/TRBV6-3
TGTGCCAGCAGTTACGGGGGGCCAGGCAATCAGCCCCAGCATTTT
CASSYGGPGNQPQHF
>TRBJ2-5|NA|TRBD2|TRBV5-1
TGCGCCAGCAGCCCGGCGACTGTTAGCGGGAGGGAGACCCAGTACTTC
CASSPATVSGRETQYF
>TRBJ2-7|NA|NA|TRBV5-1
TGCGCCAGCAGCGGAAACTACGAGCAGTACTTC
CASSGNYEQYF
>TRBJ1-1|NA|NA|TRBV7-9
TGTGCCAGCAGCCAAAACAGGGTGGTGAACACTGAAGCTTTCTTT
CASSQNRVVNTEAFF
>TRBJ1-2|few|NA|TRBV7-2
TGTGCCAGCAGCTCAGTTGGCTATGGCTACACCTTC
CASSSVGYGYTF
>TRBJ1-5|NA|NA|TRBV12-3/TRBV12-4
TGTGCCAGCAGTTTAGCCAGGGGACAGCCCCAGCATTTT
CASSLARGQPQHF
>TRBJ1-1|NA|NA|TRBV4-1
TGCGCCAGCAGCCAAAGAGCTGGGGGGAACACTGAAGCTTTCTTT
CASSQRAGGNTEAFF
>TRBJ2-7|NA|NA|TRBV10-3
TGTGCCATCGGAGGGGGGGCTGGTACCGGGACAGTCTACGAGCAGTACTTC
CAIGGGAGTGTVYEQYF
>TRBJ1-6|few|TRBD1|TRBV28
TGTGCCAGCAGGACAGGGGATAATTCACCCCTCCACTTT
CASRTGDNSPLHF
>TRBJ1-4|once|NA|TRBV5-1
TGCGCCAGCAGCTTTGTGGGGGCGGGGAATGAAAAACTGTTTTTT
CASSFVGAGNEKLFF
>TRBJ1-3|NA|NA|TRBV14
TGTGCCAGCAGCGGGGGGCCTGGAAACACCATATATTTT
CASSGGPGNTIYF
>TRBJ2-7|NA|TRBD1|TRBV28
TGTGCCGGCCGGGACAGGGTCCACGAGCAGTACTTC
CAGRDRVHEQYF
>TRBJ2-3|NA|NA|TRBV24-1
TGTGCCACCAGTGACCCGAGCACAGATACGCAGTATTTT
CATSDPSTDTQYF
>TRBJ1-2|NA|NA|TRBV27
TGTGCCAGCAGTTTAACCGTAGCTAACTATGGCTACACCTTC
CASSLTVANYGYTF
>TRBJ2-5|few|NA|TRBV9
TGTGCCAGCAGCGTAAAGGACAGACAAGAGACCCAGTACTTC
CASSVKDRQETQYF
>TRBJ2-7|few|TRBD2|TRBV6-5
TGTGCCAGCAGTTACGTAGCGGGGGGGATCTACGAGCAGTACTTC
CASSYVAGGIYEQYF
>TRBJ1-2|NA|NA|TRBV5-1
TGCGCCAGCAGCACTCCCGGGACTCTTCAGGGGTATGGCTACACCTTC
CASSTPGTLQGYGYTF
>TRBJ2-1|NA|TRBD1|TRBV7-2
TGTGCCAGCAGCCTGGGACAGGCCTCCTACAATGAGCAGTTCTTC
CASSLGQASYNEQFF
>TRBJ2-1|NA|TRBD2|TRBV7-9
TGTGCCAGCAGCCTCTCTAGTGGGAGGGGTAATGAGCAGTTCTTC
CASSLSSGRGNEQFF
>TRBJ1-3|NA|NA|TRBV2
TGTGCCAGCACCACAGGGAGCTCTGGAAACACCATATATTTT
CASTTGSSGNTIYF
>TRBJ1-2|NA|NA|TRBV19
TGTGCCAGTAGTATCGGGGCAGAGGAATCGATCACCTTC
CASSIGAEESITF
>TRBJ2-7|once|NA|TRBV6-5
TGTGCCAGCAGTTACACAGGCAGTCGGGTCTACGAGCAGTACTTC
CASSYTGSRVYEQYF
>TRBJ1-6|NA|NA|TRBV28
TGTGCCAGCAGTTTACCCGGGCCAAATTCACCCCTCCACTTT
CASSLPGPNSPLHF